Listed below are T cell receptor beta chains from one sample, sequenced in a study of spatial heterogeneity in lung cancer. TCRdb redid the calling of the 5' RACE reads with MiXCR, one entry per CDR3 protein. Among 7,500 to 9,000 distinct CDR3 sequences, roughly a tenth were seen once, and the ten largest hold roughly a quarter. The sequencing here drew on normal lung tissue next to the tumor, taken at surgery. These receptor sequences come from a male donor with early-stage non-small cell lung cancer. Each CDR3 is given with its conserved first and last residue. A D gene is named only where the DNA matches it firmly. Clone size is not always given. Where it is, it says once, few, many or a class for expanded clones.

>-|TRBV5-1|many|TRBJ2-3
TGCGCCAGCAGCTCTAGCTTTAATGCAGATACGCAGTATTTT
CASSSSFNADTQYF
>-|TRBV18|-|TRBJ2-3
TGTGCCAGCTCACCACCGACAGCCACAGATACGCAGTATTTT
CASSPPTATDTQYF
>-|TRBV29-1|medium-sized|TRBJ2-1
TGCAGCGTTGGTGCTAGCAACAATGAGCAGTTCTTC
CSVGASNNEQFF
>TRBD1|TRBV18|many|TRBJ2-5
TGTGCCAGCTCACCACAGGGGGCGGAAAAGACCCAGTACTTC
CASSPQGAEKTQYF
>TRBD2|TRBV7-9|-|TRBJ2-7
TGTGCCAGCAGCCTGACTAGCGGGAGAGGCGAGCAGTACTTC
CASSLTSGRGEQYF
>-|TRBV2|many|TRBJ1-2
TGTGCCAGCAGCTCGGGTCGGGCGGGTTATGGCTACACCTTC
CASSSGRAGYGYTF
>-|TRBV2|many|TRBJ1-6
TGTGCCAGCAGTGCCGGTGTTAATTCACCCCTCCACTTT
CASSAGVNSPLHF
>-|TRBV5-1|many|TRBJ2-2
TGCGCCAGCAGCTTGCCCCCTAGAGGTCTGGGCACCGGGGAGCTGTTTTTT
CASSLPPRGLGTGELFF
>-|TRBV28|large|TRBJ2-6
TGTGCCACCAGTGGATCCCAATCCAGCTCTGGGGCCAACGTCCTGACTTTC
CATSGSQSSSGANVLTF
>-|TRBV5-1|medium-sized|TRBJ2-7
TGCGCCAGCAGACCCGACACCAACCTCTACGAGCAGTACTTC
CASRPDTNLYEQYF
>TRBD1|TRBV7-8|many|TRBJ1-5
TGTGCCAGCAGCGTGGAGGGGGCGTGGGGCAATCAGCCCCAGCATTTT
CASSVEGAWGNQPQHF
>-|TRBV9|few|TRBJ2-3
TGTGCCAGCAGCGTTAGCCAGGGGAAAGATACGCAGTATTTT
CASSVSQGKDTQYF
>-|TRBV7-6|many|TRBJ2-7
TGTGCCAGCAGCTTAGACCAGGGGAACACCTACGAGCAGTACTTC
CASSLDQGNTYEQYF
>-|TRBV29-1|many|TRBJ1-2
TGCAGCGTTGGCGGGGACTATGGCTACACCTTC
CSVGGDYGYTF
>-|TRBV29-1|many|TRBJ2-5
TGCAGCGTTGAGGACGCAGGGGGAGGTGAGACCCAGTACTTC
CSVEDAGGGETQYF
>-|TRBV11-2|medium-sized|TRBJ1-1
TGTGCCAGCAGCCTAACAGGGAGAGGGACTGAAGCTTTCTTT
CASSLTGRGTEAFF
>-|TRBV5-5|many|TRBJ2-3
TGTGCCAGCAGCGTGACTGTATTGAGCACAGATACGCAGTATTTT
CASSVTVLSTDTQYF
>-|TRBV11-2|many|TRBJ2-3
TGTGCCAGCAGCTTAGGCGGAGATACGCAGTATTTT
CASSLGGDTQYF
>-|TRBV11-2|-|TRBJ1-2
TGTGCCAGCAGCCCGATCGGGGACTATGGCTACACCTTC
CASSPIGDYGYTF
>-|TRBV11-2|many|TRBJ2-7
TGTGCCAGCAGCTTAGATCAGCGGGTCCACGAGCAGTACTTC
CASSLDQRVHEQYF
>-|TRBV4-3|many|TRBJ1-1
TGCGCCAGCAGCCAAGATATCCTCATCGCAAACACTGAAGCTTTCTTT
CASSQDILIANTEAFF
>-|TRBV12-3/TRBV12-4|few|TRBJ1-6
TGTGCCAGCAGACGCCGGGACAAGGGTTCACCCCTCCACTTT
CASRRRDKGSPLHF
>-|TRBV9|many|TRBJ2-7
TGTGCCAGCAGCGTAGCTGCCGGGCCCATGCCCTACGAGCAGTACTTC
CASSVAAGPMPYEQYF
>TRBD1|TRBV6-6|many|TRBJ1-1
TGTGCCAGCAGCAGTCGGGACAGGGGACAGAACACTGAAGCTTTCTTT
CASSSRDRGQNTEAFF
>TRBD2|TRBV20-1|many|TRBJ2-1
TGCAGTCCTCTAGCGGGAGGGCAGCAGTTCTTC
CSPLAGGQQFF
>-|TRBV6-6|many|TRBJ1-1
TGTGCCAGCAGCGACGATTCAGAGCGGGCTTTCTTT
CASSDDSERAFF
>-|TRBV14|many|TRBJ2-7
TGTGCCAGCAGCCTTATCGGGGTGGGTTCCCACGAGCAGTACTTC
CASSLIGVGSHEQYF
>-|TRBV21-1|medium-sized|TRBJ2-7
TGTGCCAGCAGCAGACTTCAGGGGTGTTACGAGCAGTACTTC
CASSRLQGCYEQYF
>-|TRBV24-1|medium-sized|TRBJ2-2
TGTGCCACCAGTGATTCGGAGGTCGGGGAGCTGTTTTTT
CATSDSEVGELFF
>-|TRBV6-5|many|TRBJ1-2
TGTGCCAGCAGTTACGAGGCTGGAGGTGGCTACACCTTC
CASSYEAGGGYTF
>TRBD1|TRBV4-2|many|TRBJ2-2
TGTGCCAGCAGCCGTGGGACAGAATTCACCGGGGAGCTGTTTTTT
CASSRGTEFTGELFF
>TRBD1|TRBV5-8|many|TRBJ2-3
TGTGCCAGCAGCTGGACAGGAGGAGGTACGCAGTATTTT
CASSWTGGGTQYF
>-|TRBV7-8|-|TRBJ1-5
TGTGCCAGCAGCTTAGGCGGGGGGCCCAGCAATCAGCCCCAGCATTTT
CASSLGGGPSNQPQHF
>-|TRBV7-2|many|TRBJ1-3
TGTGCCAGCAGCCCTTACGGGGAGTCTGGAAACACCATATATTTT
CASSPYGESGNTIYF
>-|TRBV2|many|TRBJ1-2
TGTGCCAGCAGGGAGGTACCCACCTCAGGGGTCTATGGCTACACCTTC
CASREVPTSGVYGYTF
>TRBD2|TRBV27|many|TRBJ2-5
TGTGCCAGCAGTGTGGGACTAGCGGGAGGGCCGGAGACCCAGTACTTC
CASSVGLAGGPETQYF
>TRBD2|TRBV7-7|many|TRBJ2-3
TGTGCTAGCAGCTCCGGACTAGCGGGACCCGCAGATACGCAGTATTTT
CASSSGLAGPADTQYF
>-|TRBV30|-|TRBJ2-3
TGTGCCTGGAGTGTACGCCGGGGCGGCACAGATACGCAGTATTTT
CAWSVRRGGTDTQYF
>TRBD1|TRBV6-5|many|TRBJ1-3
TGTGCCAGCAGTAAGACAGGGCCCTCTGGAAACACCATATATTTT
CASSKTGPSGNTIYF
>TRBD2|TRBV20-1|-|TRBJ2-7
TGCAGTGCTAGAACTGTGACTAGCGGGGGCTCCTACGAGCAGTACTTC
CSARTVTSGGSYEQYF
>TRBD2|TRBV20-1|few|TRBJ2-3
TGCAGTGCTAGGATAGCGGGAGGCACAGATACGCAGTATTTT
CSARIAGGTDTQYF
>TRBD1|TRBV3-1|many|TRBJ2-5
TGTGCCAGCAGCCAAGACTGGGACAGGGCAGAGACCCAGTACTTC
CASSQDWDRAETQYF
>-|TRBV20-1|medium-sized|TRBJ2-1
TGCAGTGCTACCCACAGGCGGAGGGCCCGAACCTACTACAATGAGCAGTTCTTC
CSATHRRRARTYYNEQFF
>TRBD1|TRBV6-4|many|TRBJ2-1
TGTGCCAGCAGCGGAGACAGGGGGGTCCATGAGCAGTTCTTC
CASSGDRGVHEQFF
>-|TRBV2|many|TRBJ2-3
TGTGCCAGCAGTGTAGGGGGTCTGAACACAGATACGCAGTATTTT
CASSVGGLNTDTQYF
>TRBD1|TRBV11-2|-|TRBJ2-3
TGTGCCAGCAGCCCGGACAGGGGATGGGCAGATACGCAGTATTTT
CASSPDRGWADTQYF
>TRBD2|TRBV7-2|many|TRBJ2-3
TGTGCCAGCAGCACCCGTCGTGGGAGGGCCGCTGGAGATACGCAGTATTTT
CASSTRRGRAAGDTQYF
>-|TRBV14|medium-sized|TRBJ2-3
TGTGCCAGCAGCCAAGTTCATACAGATACGCAGTATTTT
CASSQVHTDTQYF
>-|TRBV12-3/TRBV12-4|many|TRBJ2-2
TGTGCCAGCAGCCTCGGACCAGCCGGGGAGCTGTTTTTT
CASSLGPAGELFF
>TRBD2|TRBV2|many|TRBJ2-1
TGTGCCAGCAAACCAGCGGGAGGTCCGGATGAGCAGTTCTTC
CASKPAGGPDEQFF
>TRBD1|TRBV20-1|few|TRBJ1-4
TGCAGTGCTAGAGATCACAGGGGCGGGGAAAAACTGTTTTTT
CSARDHRGGEKLFF
>-|TRBV12-5|many|TRBJ2-1
TGTGCTAGTGGTTTGGTTATCCGGGAGTACAATGAGCAGTTCTTC
CASGLVIREYNEQFF
>TRBD1|TRBV6-5|many|TRBJ1-5
TGTGCCAGCAGTTACTCGGACAGGGGTCAGCCCCAGCATTTT
CASSYSDRGQPQHF